This TCR beta chain was captured in a study of T cell changes during pregnancy in multiple sclerosis. Some clones are missing from TCRdb's copy, which holds only in-frame ones; the method was immunoSEQ multiplex PCR. The sample comprises 20,000 to 25,000 clones, 85% to 90% of which are singletons, and around 7% rests with the top ten. Trimming shortened V by 2 bases and J by 6 bases, and 14 bases separated the two germline ends. CDR3 length: 14 amino acids. CDR1 and CDR2 (germline): SGHDN, FVKESK. The source of this sequence is a female donor with multiple sclerosis, enrolled in a pregnancy study. The chain has TRBV14 and TRBJ2-7, with D possibly TRBD1 on 5 matching bases. The sequencing here drew on CD8+ T cells from peripheral blood mononuclear cells, taken in the first trimester of pregnancy. CDR3 loop: CASSQKRGIFEQYF. The CDR3 DNA reads as TGTGCCAGCAGCCAAAAAAGGGGTATCTTCGAGCAGTACTTC.